The 26 T cell receptor beta chains given below trace back to one sample, sequenced in a study of blood T cell repertoires in COVID-19. Measured with immunoSEQ multiplex PCR; TCRdb has only the in-frame clones, and not every one. The sample contains roughly 200,000 clones, about 83% of which appear only once. The specimen sequenced was PBMCs or T cells enriched from blood (not recorded which). These receptors came from a woman in her 30s who had recovered from COVID-19.

The rearrangement links TRBV7-9 to TRBJ2-2; a possible D gene is TRBD2 (5 bases). Germline lookup yields CDR1 SEHNR and CDR2 FQNEAQ (reference sequence). V was trimmed by 5 bases and J by 5 bases, leaving 15 bases between them. The CDR3 has 15 amino acids. DNA for the CDR3: TGTGCCAGCAGCCAAGGAGGAATTCGGACCGGGGAGCTGTTTTTT. Its protein is CASSQGGIRTGELFF.

The V call is TRBV28, the J call TRBJ2-2; 8 nucleotides line up with TRBD1. After removal of 6 bases from V and 2 bases from J, the junction contained 8 bases not matched to a gene. CDR3 length: 16 amino acids. CDR1 is MDHEN and CDR2 is SYDVKM in the germline V gene. CDR3 DNA sequence: TGTGCCAGCAGAACGGGGACAGGTGGCAACACCGGGGAGCTGTTTTTT. Translating it yields CASRTGTGGNTGELFF.

This clone was observed a single time. The chain is built from TRBV20-1 and TRBJ2-7, with 7 bases fitting TRBD1. CDR3 length: 15 amino acids. V lost 3 bases, J lost 3 bases, and 11 bases stayed unmatched. Per the germline V gene, CDR1 is DFQATT and CDR2 is SNEGSKA (reference sequence). The CDR3 reads CSASHSGTASYEQYF. DNA for the CDR3: TGCAGTGCTAGTCACTCCGGGACAGCGAGCTACGAGCAGTACTTC.

This clone was observed once. The chain is built from TRBV6-5 and TRBJ2-5, with D maybe TRBD2 (6 bases). The CDR3 contains 14 residues. Trimming removed 4 bases at V and 2 bases at J, with 11 bases between. In germline, CDR1 is MNHEY, CDR2 SVGAGI. The CDR3 DNA sequence: TGTGCCAGCAGTTTGATGGGGGGACAAGAGACCCAGTACTTC. This codes for CASSLMGGQETQYF.

The V call is TRBV28, the J call TRBJ1-5; TRBD1 agrees at 8 bases. The germline CDR1 and CDR2 sequences are MDHEN and SYDVKM. This CDR3 has 18 amino acids. J gave up 2 bases and V 6 bases, and 15 bases lay outside the gene matches. The CDR3 bases are TGTGCCAGCAGCCCGGTCCCGGGACAGGTCCTGGGCAATCAGCCCCAGCATTTT. It specifies CASSPVPGQVLGNQPQHF. The entire variable domain, with the rest obtained from reference TRBV28 and TRBJ1-5, is as follows: DVKVTQSSRYLVKRTGEKVFLECVQDMDHENMFWYRQDPGLGLRLIYFSYDVKMKEKGDIPEGYSVSREKKERFSLILESASTNQTSMYLCASSPVPGQVLGNQPQHFGDGTRLSIL.

The CDR3 DNA sequence: TGTGCCAGCAGTGAGGGACAGGGTAAACAGCCCCAGCATTTT. It encodes CASSEGQGKQPQHF. V usage is TRBV28 and J usage is TRBJ1-5, with 9 bases fitting TRBD1. The V segment lost 5 bases and the J segment 7 bases; nucleotides outside the gene matches: 6. The CDR3 is made up of 14 amino acids. Germline V gene lookup returns CDR1 MDHEN and CDR2 SYDVKM.

The chain uses TRBV29-1 and TRBJ2-1; a possible D gene is TRBD2 (5 bases). The germline CDR1 and CDR2 sequences are SQVTM and ANQGSEA. The CDR3 runs 15 residues. V was trimmed by 2 bases and J by 6 bases, leaving 17 bases between them. This chain's CDR3 is CSVESPLRGSNEQFF. CDR3 sequence (DNA): TGCAGCGTTGAATCCCCCCTTCGAGGGAGCAATGAGCAGTTCTTC.

The chain combines TRBV12-2 with TRBJ2-7; the D call TRBD2 from the table was never checked on the DNA. TRBV12-2 is a documented pseudogene. The CDR3 contains 15 residues. The CDR3 loop reads CASRSPIAGEGEQYF. DNA for the CDR3: TGTGCAAGTCGCTCCCCAATAGCGGGAGAGGGCGAGCAGTACTTC.

The rearrangement uses TRBV19 and TRBJ1-2; D perhaps matches TRBD1 (6 bases). The CDR3 has 14 residues. Germline assignment: CDR1 LNHDA and CDR2 SQIVND (reference sequence). Trimming removed 5 bases from V and 8 bases from J, with 18 bases in between. The CDR3 region is CASSLFGTSRGYTF. DNA for the CDR3: TGTGCCAGTAGTCTTTTCGGGACATCGCGAGGCTACACCTTC.

V is TRBV3-1 (or the pseudogene TRBV3-2) and J is TRBJ2-7, with D unresolved. V was trimmed by 2 bases and J by 2 bases, leaving 13 bases between them. The germline CDR1 and CDR2 sequences are LGHDT and YNNKEL (reference sequence). This CDR3 has 15 amino acids. The CDR3 spells CASSQPSTGTYEQYF. For the CDR3, the DNA is TGTGCCAGCAGCCAACCCTCGACTGGAACCTACGAGCAGTACTTC.

This chain links TRBV9 with TRBJ2-1; 10 bases match TRBD2. The V segment lost 0 bases and the J segment 8 bases; nucleotides outside the gene matches: 5. CDR3 length: 15 residues. Germline V gene lookup returns CDR1 SGDLS and CDR2 YYNGEE. Here the CDR3 reads CASSVVGTSDHEQFF. As DNA, the CDR3 is TGTGCCAGCAGCGTAGTAGGGACTAGCGACCATGAGCAGTTCTTC. The whole variable domain, filled in from reference TRBV9 and TRBJ2-1, reads DSGVTQTPKHLITATGQRVTLRCSPRSGDLSVYWYQQSLDQGLQFLIQYYNGEERAKGNILERFSAQQFPDLHSELNLSSLELGDSALYFCASSVVGTSDHEQFFGPGTRLTVL.

This chain links TRBV2 with TRBJ2-4, with 10 nucleotides matching TRBD2. Per the germline V gene, CDR1 is SNHLY and CDR2 is FYNNEI. Unmatched junction bases numbered 4, after V lost 6 bases and J lost 8 bases. CDR3 length: 13 residues. The CDR3 region is CASSSGGGDIQYF. As DNA, the CDR3 is TGTGCCAGCAGCAGCGGGGGGGGAGACATTCAGTACTTC. The full variable domain, completed using reference TRBV2 and TRBJ2-4, is EPEVTQTPSHQVTQMGQEVILRCVPISNHLYFYWYRQILGQKVEFLVSFYNNEISEKSEIFDDQFSVERPDGSNFTLKIRSTKLEDSAMYFCASSSGGGDIQYFGAGTRLSVL.

The chain links TRBV28 to TRBJ2-7, with D possibly matching TRBD1 (5 bases). CDR1 is MDHEN and CDR2 is SYDVKM in the germline V gene. Between the trimmed V and J ends, which lost 1 base and 2 bases, there was a span of 9 bases. The CDR3 consists of 14 residues. This chain's CDR3 is CASSLSGITYEQYF. In DNA form, the CDR3 reads TGTGCCAGCAGTTTATCAGGGATTACCTACGAGCAGTACTTC.

This clone was observed once. The V gene is TRBV19, the J gene TRBJ1-3, with D hard to call. This CDR3 spans 15 amino acids. V was shortened by 9 bases and J by 0 bases, with 15 bases between the two germline ends. Per germline, CDR1 LNHDA and CDR2 SQIVND (reference sequence). The CDR3 DNA sequence: TGTGCCAGCAGGCCCCAACTCAACTCTGGAAACACCATATATTTT. Translation gives CASRPQLNSGNTIYF.

This chain uses TRBV7-8 with TRBJ2-1; the match to TRBD1 covers 7 bases. V shed 5 bases and J 0 bases; nucleotides not matched to a gene: 7. CDR3 length: 16 residues. The germline CDR1 and CDR2 sequences are SGHVS and FQNEAQ. The CDR3 loop is CASSRTGTDSYNEQFF. Written as DNA, the CDR3 is TGTGCCAGCAGCAGAACCGGGACAGACTCCTACAATGAGCAGTTCTTC.

The CDR3 region has the DNA TGTGCCAGCAGCTCGCGGGACCCCAATTATAGCAATCAGCCCCAGCATTTT. Its translation is CASSSRDPNYSNQPQHF. The gene calls are TRBV7-8 and TRBJ1-5, with a tentative D call TRBD1 (5 bases). This CDR3 region has 17 residues. V lost 4 bases to trimming and J lost 0 bases, with 16 bases between them. Germline lookup yields CDR1 SGHVS and CDR2 FQNEAQ.

CDR3: CASSLVLQGSAKNIQYF. CDR3 DNA sequence: TGTGCCAGCAGCTTAGTGCTGCAGGGGTCCGCCAAAAACATTCAGTACTTC. The chain recombines TRBV7-2 with TRBJ2-4; D might be TRBD1 (6 bases). Germline CDR1 reads SGHTA; CDR2 reads FQGNSA. CDR3 length equals 17 residues. Trimming removed 1 base from V and 1 base from J, with 14 bases in between.

The chain couples TRBV9 to TRBJ2-7, with TRBD2 matching over 12 bases. CDR3 length: 14 residues. The V gene's germline CDR1 is SGDLS and CDR2 YYNGEE. J was trimmed by 7 bases and V by 0 bases; bases with no gene match: 2. In nucleotides, the CDR3 is TGTGCCAGCAGCGTAGCTAGCGGGAGGGCGGAGCAGTACTTC. Its translation: CASSVASGRAEQYF.

The V call is TRBV6-2 or TRBV6-3, the J call TRBJ1-2, with 8 positions matching TRBD1. V shed 2 bases, J shed 3 bases, and the junction held 5 bases outside the gene matches. This CDR3 has 15 amino acids. The germline V gene has CDR1 MNHEY and CDR2 SVGEGT. CDR3 coding DNA: TGTGCCAGCAGTTACCCCGGGACAGGCCACTATGGCTACACCTTC. Translation gives CASSYPGTGHYGYTF.

This clone was detected once. The genes are TRBV5-1 and TRBJ2-2; 9 nucleotides line up with TRBD2. Unmatched junction bases numbered 6, after V lost 5 bases and J lost 4 bases. Germline CDR1 and CDR2: SGHRS and YFSETQ. The CDR3 contains 15 residues. The CDR3, as DNA: TGCGCCAGCAGGCCCGCTAGCGGGACCACCGGGGAGCTGTTTTTT. It specifies CASRPASGTTGELFF.

The gene calls are TRBV7-9 and TRBJ2-2; 7 nucleotides line up with TRBD2. V was clipped by 5 bases and J by 6 bases; unmatched bases: 9. This CDR3 spans 15 amino acids. Germline CDR1 reads SEHNR; CDR2 reads FQNEAQ (reference sequence). CDR3 in DNA: TGTGCCAGCAGCCGAAAAACAAGCGGGGCCGGGGAGCTGTTTTTT. Its protein is CASSRKTSGAGELFF.

The genes are TRBV4-1 and TRBJ2-7, with 8 bases that match TRBD2. In germline, CDR1 is MGHRA, CDR2 YSYEKL. The J segment lost 3 bases and the V segment lost 0 bases, leaving 4 bases of the junction unmatched. The CDR3 contains 15 residues. The CDR3 region has the DNA TGCGCCAGCAGCCAAGATGACCTAGCGGGCTACGAGCAGTACTTC. As protein: CASSQDDLAGYEQYF.

The J gene is TRBJ1-1, the V gene TRBV29-1; the match to TRBD1 covers 7 bases. This CDR3 comprises 15 residues. With 0 bases clipped from V and 3 bases from J, the junction kept 7 bases outside the gene matches. The germline V gene has CDR1 SQVTM and CDR2 ANQGSEA. The CDR3 reads CSVEERGQTYTEAFF. Written as DNA, the CDR3 is TGCAGCGTTGAAGAAAGGGGACAGACGTACACTGAAGCTTTCTTT. Full variable domain (remainder filled in from reference TRBV29-1 and TRBJ1-1): SAVISQKPSRDICQRGTSLTIQCQVDSQVTMMFWYRQQPGQSLTLIATANQGSEATYESGFVIDKFPISRPNLTFSTLTVSNMSPEDSSIYLCSVEERGQTYTEAFFGQGTRLTVV.

The chain joins TRBV10-3 to TRBJ2-1, with 7 bases aligning to TRBD2. CDR1 is ENHRY and CDR2 is SYGVKD in the germline V gene. This CDR3 has 15 amino acids. Unmatched junction bases numbered 4, after V lost 4 bases and J lost 1 base. In nucleotides, the CDR3 is TGTGCCATCAGTGTGACAGCGGGGTCCTACAATGAGCAGTTCTTC. It encodes CAISVTAGSYNEQFF.

This clone was recorded a few times. The J gene is TRBJ1-6, the V gene TRBV7-6, with 8 bases lining up with TRBD1. This CDR3 comprises 17 residues. Germline V gives CDR1 SGHVS, CDR2 FNYEAQ. Trimming removed 5 bases from V and 0 bases from J; junction bases left unmatched: 6. The CDR3 DNA reads as TGTGCCAGCAGCCAGGACAGGGCGAGCTCCTATAATTCACCCCTCCACTTT. This sequence encodes CASSQDRASSYNSPLHF. The variable domain in full, completed from reference TRBV7-6 and TRBJ1-6, reads GAGVSQSPRYKVTKRGQDVALRCDPISGHVSLYWYRQALGQGPEFLTYFNYEAQQDKSGLPNDRFSAERPEGSISTLTIQRTEQRDSAMYRCASSQDRASSYNSPLHFGNGTRLTVT.

The rearrangement joins TRBV6-5 to TRBJ2-7; TRBD2 might be the D (5 bases). Trimming pared 7 bases from V and 7 bases from J, leaving 11 bases between. This CDR3 is 11 amino acids long. CDR1 is MNHEY and CDR2 is SVGAGI in the germline V gene. In DNA, the CDR3 is TGTGCCAGCAAGGGAGAAGGGGAGCAGTACTTC. Its translation is CASKGEGEQYF.